Listed below are T cell receptor beta chains from one sample, sequenced in a study of cytomegalovirus exposure and HLA in healthy donors. The repertoire was sequenced with immunoSEQ multiplex PCR; TCRdb's copy has only in-frame clones and lacks some. The repertoire holds 58,000 or so clones, with 75% as singletons. Sequencing was carried out using PBMCs. Every receptor here comes from a woman between 40 and 50 years old in good health and CMV-seropositive. Each CDR3 is given with its conserved first and last residue. A D gene is named only where the DNA matches it firmly. Clone size is stated in some rows and not others, as once, few, many or a class when expanded.

D gene | J gene | V gene | clone size | CDR3 DNA | CDR3 protein
TRBD1 | TRBJ1-6 | TRBV6-4 | . | TGTGCCAGCAGTCCCGACAGGGGGCTTCTTTCACCCCTCCACTTT | CASSPDRGLLSPLHF
. | TRBJ1-1 | TRBV5-1 | . | TGCGCCAGCAGAAAGAGTGTCGACACTGAAGCTTTCTTT | CASRKSVDTEAFF
. | TRBJ2-7 | TRBV15 | . | TGTGCCACCAGCTTCCAGGGCTCGCAGTACTTC | CATSFQGSQYF
. | TRBJ2-1 | TRBV6-4 | . | TGTGCCAGCAGCCCAGTAAAGGCGAGGTCCTACAATGAGCAGTTCTTC | CASSPVKARSYNEQFF
. | TRBJ2-3 | TRBV29-1 | . | TGCAGCGTCGAAACAGGGGATACGCAGTATTTT | CSVETGDTQYF
TRBD1 | TRBJ1-4 | TRBV7-2 | . | TGTGCCAGCAGCTTAGGGACGGCAGGGGGTAATGAAAAACTGTTTTTT | CASSLGTAGGNEKLFF
. | TRBJ1-2 | TRBV11-2 | few | TGTGCCAGCAGGCGGGACTATGGCTACACCTTC | CASRRDYGYTF
TRBD1 | TRBJ2-2 | TRBV5-1 | . | TGCGCCAGCAACCCCATACAGGGGGCAGCCGGGGAGCTGTTTTTT | CASNPIQGAAGELFF
TRBD1 | TRBJ2-3 | TRBV2 | few | TGTGCCAGCAGGAGGACAGGGGGAATAGATACGCAGTATTTT | CASRRTGGIDTQYF
TRBD2 | TRBJ2-7 | TRBV25-1 | . | TGTGCCAGCAGTGAATCGGGAGGAAACCCCTCTCCCTACGAGCAGTACTTC | CASSESGGNPSPYEQYF
TRBD2 | TRBJ2-2 | TRBV30 | . | TGTGCCTCCCGGGCCGGGAGGGTTACCGGGGAGCTGTTTTTT | CASRAGRVTGELFF
TRBD2 | TRBJ2-7 | TRBV30 | . | TGTGCCTGGAGTCAGGCGGGAGGAGACGAGCAGTACTTC | CAWSQAGGDEQYF
. | TRBJ1-1 | TRBV19 | . | TGTGCCAGTAGTGGTCAGGGACTTCCTAACACTGAAGCTTTCTTT | CASSGQGLPNTEAFF
TRBD1 | TRBJ2-7 | TRBV19 | . | TGTGCCAGTAGTATACCGGGACAGCTATACGAGCAGTACTTC | CASSIPGQLYEQYF
. | TRBJ1-2 | TRBV7-2 | . | TGTGCCAGCAGCTCGACAGCTTATGGCTACACCTTC | CASSSTAYGYTF
. | TRBJ1-2 | TRBV11-2 | . | TGTGCCAGCAGCCGAGAGGGTGAGGGCTACACCTTC | CASSREGEGYTF
. | TRBJ2-1 | TRBV19 | . | TGTGCCAGTAGTACAGGGAGGGGGACACAGTTCTTC | CASSTGRGTQFF
TRBD2 | TRBJ2-7 | TRBV6-6 | . | TGTGCCAGCAGTTATGGGGGGGACTACGAGCAGTACTTC | CASSYGGDYEQYF
. | TRBJ1-1 | TRBV27 | . | TGTGCCAGCCGGACAGTCATGAACACTGAAGCTTTCTTT | CASRTVMNTEAFF
. | TRBJ1-3 | TRBV18 | . | TGTGCCAGCTCACCAGAAGGGGCTACTGGAAACACCATATATTTT | CASSPEGATGNTIYF
. | TRBJ1-2 | TRBV6-1 | . | TGTGCCAGCAGTGAAGCGCCCGGGTATGGCTACACCTTC | CASSEAPGYGYTF
. | TRBJ1-1 | TRBV5-1 | . | TGCGCCAGCAGCCCCGGCCGGGAGAACACTGAAGCTTTCTTT | CASSPGRENTEAFF
. | TRBJ1-1 | TRBV6-6 | . | TGTGCCAGCATCGCGGGGGGAGCGGCTGAAGCTTTCTTT | CASIAGGAAEAFF
. | TRBJ2-7 | TRBV5-1 | few | TGCGCCAGCAGCTTGGTACAGGGTTCGGAGCAGTACTTC | CASSLVQGSEQYF
. | TRBJ2-2 | TRBV7-9 | . | TGTGCCAGCAGCGCGTTGAGACACCTGGGCACCGGGGAGCTGTTTTTT | CASSALRHLGTGELFF
TRBD2 | TRBJ2-1 | TRBV2 | . | TGTGCCAGCAGCCCACTAGCGGGGTACAATGAGCAGTTCTTC | CASSPLAGYNEQFF
. | TRBJ1-5 | TRBV7-8 | once | TGTGCCAGCAGCTTGGAGGGTAGTAGCAATCAGCCCCAGCATTTT | CASSLEGSSNQPQHF
TRBD1 | TRBJ1-2 | TRBV29-1 | . | TGCAGCGTTGATACAGGGGGCGATGATGGCTACACCTTC | CSVDTGGDDGYTF
. | TRBJ2-7 | TRBV21-1 | . | TGTGCCAGCACGGTAGCGGGGGTCTACGAGCAGTACTTC | CASTVAGVYEQYF
TRBD2 | TRBJ2-3 | TRBV9 | . | TGTGCCAGCAGCGTAGATGGCGGGGGGGGCCCAGATACGCAGTATTTT | CASSVDGGGGPDTQYF
TRBD1 | TRBJ2-7 | TRBV15 | . | TGTGCCACCAGCAGAGATCAGGTCCTTCCGGGACAGGCCTACGAGCAGTACTTC | CATSRDQVLPGQAYEQYF
TRBD1 | TRBJ1-5 | TRBV5-1 | few | TGCGCCAGCAGCCTAACAGGGGCGAATCAGCCCCAGCATTTT | CASSLTGANQPQHF
. | TRBJ2-7 | TRBV19 | . | TGTGCCAGTAGCAAAATTACAGGTGGTAGGCCTAACGAGCAGTACTTC | CASSKITGGRPNEQYF
TRBD1 | TRBJ2-7 | TRBV7-3 | . | TGTGCCAGCAGCCCGCAGGGGGACAGAGGCGAGCAGTACTTC | CASSPQGDRGEQYF
. | TRBJ2-1 | TRBV29-1 | . | TGCAGCGCCCAAACGGGCTCCTACAATGAGCAGTTCTTC | CSAQTGSYNEQFF
TRBD1 | TRBJ1-2 | TRBV27 | . | TGTGCCAGCAGTCCCTGGACAGGGAAGGGCTATGGCTACACCTTC | CASSPWTGKGYGYTF
TRBD1 | TRBJ2-4 | TRBV28 | . | TGTGCCAGCAGTCCAGCCCCTCGACAGGGAAACATTCAGTACTTC | CASSPAPRQGNIQYF
. | TRBJ1-1 | TRBV30 | . | TGTGCCTGGTCAACGGGTTCTGGGACTGAAGCTTTCTTT | CAWSTGSGTEAFF
. | TRBJ2-7 | TRBV6-5 | few | TGTGCCAGCACAAAAAACCCACAGGGCTCCTACGAGCAGTACTTC | CASTKNPQGSYEQYF
. | TRBJ1-1 | TRBV25-1 | . | TGTGCCAGCAGTGAGGAAGGGGCTGAAGCTTTCTTT | CASSEEGAEAFF
TRBD2 | TRBJ2-2 | TRBV11-2 | . | TGTGCCAGCAGCTTGGAACTAGCGGGGGGGCGCGGGGACACCGGGGAGCTGTTTTTT | CASSLELAGGRGDTGELFF
. | TRBJ1-2 | TRBV7-9 | . | TGTTCCAGCAGGCCTGACAGCGCGAACTATGGCTACACCTTC | CSSRPDSANYGYTF
TRBD1 | TRBJ2-7 | TRBV7-9 | . | TGTTCCAGCAGCTTAGCCGGGACAGGGGTCCACGAGCAGTACTTC | CSSSLAGTGVHEQYF
. | TRBJ1-1 | TRBV13 | few | TGTGCCAGCCGCGGGGGCACTGAAGCTTTCTTT | CASRGGTEAFF
. | TRBJ2-5 | TRBV5-1 | . | TGCGCCAGCAGCCAACCGACCGGCAGGGGAGAAGAGACCCAGTACTTC | CASSQPTGRGEETQYF
TRBD1 | TRBJ1-1 | TRBV11-2 | . | TGTGCCAGCAGCCCTCGGACAGGGTCCATGAACACTGAAGCTTTCTTT | CASSPRTGSMNTEAFF